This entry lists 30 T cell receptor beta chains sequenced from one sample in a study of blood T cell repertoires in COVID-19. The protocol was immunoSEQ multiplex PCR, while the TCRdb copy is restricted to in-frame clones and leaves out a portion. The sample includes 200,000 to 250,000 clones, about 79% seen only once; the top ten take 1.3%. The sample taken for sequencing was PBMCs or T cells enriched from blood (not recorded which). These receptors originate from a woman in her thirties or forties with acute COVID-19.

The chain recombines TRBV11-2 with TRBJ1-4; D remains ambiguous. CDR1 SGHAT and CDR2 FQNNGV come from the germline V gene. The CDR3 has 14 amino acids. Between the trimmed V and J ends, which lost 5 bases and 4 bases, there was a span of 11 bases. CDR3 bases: TGTGCCAGCAGCGATAGAGCGGGTAATGAAAAACTGTTTTTT. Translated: CASSDRAGNEKLFF.

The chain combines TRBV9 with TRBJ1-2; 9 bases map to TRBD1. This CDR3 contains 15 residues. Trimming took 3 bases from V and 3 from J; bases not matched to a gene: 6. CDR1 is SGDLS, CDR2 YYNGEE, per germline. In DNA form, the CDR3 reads TGTGCCAGCAGCGCCACAGGGGGCGACTACTATGGCTACACCTTC. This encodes CASSATGGDYYGYTF.

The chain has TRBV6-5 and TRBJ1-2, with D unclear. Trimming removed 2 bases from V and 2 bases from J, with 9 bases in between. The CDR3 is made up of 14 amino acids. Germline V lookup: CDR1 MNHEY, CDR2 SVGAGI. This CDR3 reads CASSYDTGNYGYTF. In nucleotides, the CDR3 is TGTGCCAGCAGTTACGATACGGGGAACTATGGCTACACCTTC.

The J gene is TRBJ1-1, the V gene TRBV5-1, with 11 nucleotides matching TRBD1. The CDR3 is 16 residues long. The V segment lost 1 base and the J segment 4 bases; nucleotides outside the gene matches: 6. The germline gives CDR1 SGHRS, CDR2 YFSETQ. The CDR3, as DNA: TGCGCCAGCAGCTTGAGCCCCGGGACAGGGGGCACTGAAGCTTTCTTT. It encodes CASSLSPGTGGTEAFF.

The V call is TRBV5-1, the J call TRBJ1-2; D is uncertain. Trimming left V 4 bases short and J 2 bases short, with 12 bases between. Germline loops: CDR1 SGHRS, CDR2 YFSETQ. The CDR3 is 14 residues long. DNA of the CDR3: TGCGCCAGCAGCCTACCGGGAAAAAACTATGGCTACACCTTC. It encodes CASSLPGKNYGYTF. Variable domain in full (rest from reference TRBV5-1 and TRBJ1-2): KAGVTQTPRYLIKTRGQQVTLSCSPISGHRSVSWYQQTPGQGLQFLFEYFSETQRNKGNFPGRFSGRQFSNSRSEMNVSTLELGDSALYLCASSLPGKNYGYTFGSGTRLTVV.

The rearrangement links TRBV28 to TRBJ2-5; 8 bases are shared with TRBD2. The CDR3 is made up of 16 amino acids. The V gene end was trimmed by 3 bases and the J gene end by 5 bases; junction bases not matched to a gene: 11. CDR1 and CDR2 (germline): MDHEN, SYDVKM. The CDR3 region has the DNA TGTGCCAGCAGTTTTGTAGCGGGAAGGTCTACGGAGACCCAGTACTTC. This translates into CASSFVAGRSTETQYF.

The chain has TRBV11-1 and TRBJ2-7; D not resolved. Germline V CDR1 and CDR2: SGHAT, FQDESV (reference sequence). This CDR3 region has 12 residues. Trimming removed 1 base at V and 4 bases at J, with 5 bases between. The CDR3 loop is CASSLGQYEQYF. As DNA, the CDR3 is TGTGCCAGCAGCTTAGGACAATACGAGCAGTACTTC.

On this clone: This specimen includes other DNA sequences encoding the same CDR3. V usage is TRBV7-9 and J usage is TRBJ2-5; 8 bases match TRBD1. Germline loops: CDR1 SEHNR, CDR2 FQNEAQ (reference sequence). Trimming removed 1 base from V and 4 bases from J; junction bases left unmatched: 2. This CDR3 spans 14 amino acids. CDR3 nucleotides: TGTGCCAGCAGCTTAGGCACAGGGGGAGAGACCCAGTACTTC. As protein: CASSLGTGGETQYF.

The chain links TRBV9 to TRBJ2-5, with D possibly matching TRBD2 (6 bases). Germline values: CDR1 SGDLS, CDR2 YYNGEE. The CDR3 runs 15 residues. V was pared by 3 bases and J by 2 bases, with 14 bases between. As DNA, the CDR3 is TGTGCCAGCAGCGCGCACGGAGGGAGTCAAGAGACCCAGTACTTC. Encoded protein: CASSAHGGSQETQYF.

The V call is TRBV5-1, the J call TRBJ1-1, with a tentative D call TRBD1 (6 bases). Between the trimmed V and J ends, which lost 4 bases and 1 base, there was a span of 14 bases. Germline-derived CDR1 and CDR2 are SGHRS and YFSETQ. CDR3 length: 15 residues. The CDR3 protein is CASSPQGQKNTEAFF. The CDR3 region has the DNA TGCGCCAGCAGCCCCCAGGGACAAAAGAACACTGAAGCTTTCTTT.

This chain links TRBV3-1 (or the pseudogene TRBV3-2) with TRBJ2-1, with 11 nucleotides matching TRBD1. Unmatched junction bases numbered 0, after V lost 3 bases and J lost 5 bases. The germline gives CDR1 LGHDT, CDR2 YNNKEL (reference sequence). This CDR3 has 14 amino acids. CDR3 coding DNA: TGTGCCAGCAGCCAGGACAGGGGGCACAATGAGCAGTTCTTC. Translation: CASSQDRGHNEQFF.

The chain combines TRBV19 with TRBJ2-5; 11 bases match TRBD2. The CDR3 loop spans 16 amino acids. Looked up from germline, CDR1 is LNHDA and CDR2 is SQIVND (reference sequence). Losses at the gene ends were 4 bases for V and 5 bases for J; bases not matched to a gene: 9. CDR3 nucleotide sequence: TGTGCCAGTAGTACCCGACTAGCGGGGCTGGGGGAGACCCAGTACTTC. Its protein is CASSTRLAGLGETQYF.

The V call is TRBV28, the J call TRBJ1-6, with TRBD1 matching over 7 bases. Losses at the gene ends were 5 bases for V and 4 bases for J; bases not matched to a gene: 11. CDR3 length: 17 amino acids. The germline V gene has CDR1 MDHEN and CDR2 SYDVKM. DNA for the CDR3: TGTGCCAGCAGTGCCCAACCCGGGACAGATTATAATTCACCCCTCCACTTT. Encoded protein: CASSAQPGTDYNSPLHF.

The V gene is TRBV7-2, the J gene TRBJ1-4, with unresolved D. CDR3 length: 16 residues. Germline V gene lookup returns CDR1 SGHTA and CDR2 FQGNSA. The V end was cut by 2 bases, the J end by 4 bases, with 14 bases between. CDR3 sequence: CASSLLWEEINEKLFF. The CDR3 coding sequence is TGTGCCAGCAGCTTACTTTGGGAGGAGATTAATGAAAAACTGTTTTTT.

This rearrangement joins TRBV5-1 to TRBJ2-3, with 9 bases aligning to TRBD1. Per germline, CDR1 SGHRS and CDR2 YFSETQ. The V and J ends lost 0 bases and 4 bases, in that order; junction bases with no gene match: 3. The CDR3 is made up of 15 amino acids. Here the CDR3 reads CASSLVGQGSDTQYF. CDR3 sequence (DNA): TGCGCCAGCAGCTTGGTGGGACAGGGCTCAGATACGCAGTATTTT.

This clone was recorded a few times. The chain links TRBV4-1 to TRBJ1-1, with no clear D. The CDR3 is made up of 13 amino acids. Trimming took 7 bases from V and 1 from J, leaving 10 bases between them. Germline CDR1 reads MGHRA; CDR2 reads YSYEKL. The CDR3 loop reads CASKEGRNTEAFF. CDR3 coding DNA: TGCGCCAGCAAAGAGGGCAGGAACACTGAAGCTTTCTTT.

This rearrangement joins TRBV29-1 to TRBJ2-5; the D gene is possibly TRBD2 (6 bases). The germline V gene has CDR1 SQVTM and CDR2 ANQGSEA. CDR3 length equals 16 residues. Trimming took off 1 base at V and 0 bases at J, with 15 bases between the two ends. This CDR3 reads CSVEGGARTYQETQYF. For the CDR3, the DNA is TGCAGCGTTGAAGGCGGGGCCCGCACGTACCAAGAGACCCAGTACTTC.

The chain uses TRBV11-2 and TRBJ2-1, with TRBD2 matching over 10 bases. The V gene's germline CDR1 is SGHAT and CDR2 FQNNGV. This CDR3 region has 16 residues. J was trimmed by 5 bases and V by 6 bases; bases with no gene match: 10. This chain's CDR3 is CASRPGSGRAHNEQFF. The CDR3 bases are TGTGCCAGCAGGCCTGGGAGCGGGAGGGCCCACAATGAGCAGTTCTTC. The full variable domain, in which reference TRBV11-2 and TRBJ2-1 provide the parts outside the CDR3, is EAGVAQSPRYKIIEKRQSVAFWCNPISGHATLYWYQQILGQGPKLLIQFQNNGVVDDSQLPKDRFSAERLKGVDSTLKIQPAKLEDSAVYLCASRPGSGRAHNEQFFGPGTRLTVL.

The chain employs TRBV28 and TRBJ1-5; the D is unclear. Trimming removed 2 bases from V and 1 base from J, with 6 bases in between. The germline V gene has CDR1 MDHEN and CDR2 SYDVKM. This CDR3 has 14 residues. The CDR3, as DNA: TGTGCCAGCAGTTTAGGCCTCAGCAATCAGCCCCAGCATTTT. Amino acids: CASSLGLSNQPQHF. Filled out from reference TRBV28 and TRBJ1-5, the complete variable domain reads DVKVTQSSRYLVKRTGEKVFLECVQDMDHENMFWYRQDPGLGLRLIYFSYDVKMKEKGDIPEGYSVSREKKERFSLILESASTNQTSMYLCASSLGLSNQPQHFGDGTRLSIL.

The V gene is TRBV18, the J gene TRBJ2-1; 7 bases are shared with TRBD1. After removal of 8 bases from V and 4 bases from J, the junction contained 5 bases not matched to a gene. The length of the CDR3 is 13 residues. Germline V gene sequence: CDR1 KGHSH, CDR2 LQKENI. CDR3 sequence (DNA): TGTGCCAGCCCGACAGGGCCGTACAATGAGCAGTTCTTC. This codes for CASPTGPYNEQFF.

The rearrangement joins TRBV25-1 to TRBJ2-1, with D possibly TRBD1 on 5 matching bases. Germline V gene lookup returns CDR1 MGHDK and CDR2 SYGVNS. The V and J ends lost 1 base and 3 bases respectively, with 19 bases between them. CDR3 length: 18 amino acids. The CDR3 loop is CASSELSYKGLSYNEQFF. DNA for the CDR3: TGTGCCAGCAGTGAATTAAGCTATAAGGGGTTGAGCTACAATGAGCAGTTCTTC.

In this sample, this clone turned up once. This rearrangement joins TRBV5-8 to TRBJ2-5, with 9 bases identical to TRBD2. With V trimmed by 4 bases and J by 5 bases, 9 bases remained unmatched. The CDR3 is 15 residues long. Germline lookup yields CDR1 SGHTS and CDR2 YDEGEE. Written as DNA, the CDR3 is TGTGCCAGCAGCCCCGGCGCGGGGGGGCTGGAGACCCAGTACTTC. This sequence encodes CASSPGAGGLETQYF. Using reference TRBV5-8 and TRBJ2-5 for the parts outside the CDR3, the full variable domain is EAGVTQSPTHLIKTRGQQATLRCSPISGHTSVYWYQQALGLGLQFLLWYDEGEERNRGNFPPRFSGRQFPNYSSELNVNALELEDSALYLCASSPGAGGLETQYFGPGTRLLVL.

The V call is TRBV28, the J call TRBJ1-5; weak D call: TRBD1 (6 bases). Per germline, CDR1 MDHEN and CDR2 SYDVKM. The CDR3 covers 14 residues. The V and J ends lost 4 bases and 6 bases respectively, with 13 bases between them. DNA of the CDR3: TGTGCCAGCAGTTCCCGGACAGTTATTCAGCCCCAGCATTTT. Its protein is CASSSRTVIQPQHF.

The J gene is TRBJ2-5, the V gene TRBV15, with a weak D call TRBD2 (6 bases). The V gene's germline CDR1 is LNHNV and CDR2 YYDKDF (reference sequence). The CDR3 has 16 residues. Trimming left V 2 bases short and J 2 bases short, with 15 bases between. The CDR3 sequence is CATSRPQWGEQETQYF. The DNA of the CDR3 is TGTGCCACCAGCAGACCCCAGTGGGGGGAGCAAGAGACCCAGTACTTC.

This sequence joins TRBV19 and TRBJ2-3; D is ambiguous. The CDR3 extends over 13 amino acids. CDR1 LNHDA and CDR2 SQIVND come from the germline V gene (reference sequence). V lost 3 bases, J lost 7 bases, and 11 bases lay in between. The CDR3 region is CASSIEVRNTQYF. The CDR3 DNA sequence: TGTGCCAGTAGTATCGAGGTACGCAATACGCAGTATTTT.

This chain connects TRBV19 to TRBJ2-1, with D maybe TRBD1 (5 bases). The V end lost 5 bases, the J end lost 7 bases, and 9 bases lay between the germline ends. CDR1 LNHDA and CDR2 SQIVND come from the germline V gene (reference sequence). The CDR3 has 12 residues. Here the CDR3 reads CASSSRQNEQFF. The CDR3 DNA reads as TGTGCCAGTAGTTCTCGACAGAATGAGCAGTTCTTC. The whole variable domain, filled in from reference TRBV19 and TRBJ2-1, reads DGGITQSPKYLFRKEGQNVTLSCEQNLNHDAMYWYRQDPGQGLRLIYYSQIVNDFQKGDIAEGYSVSREKKESFPLTVTSAQKNPTAFYLCASSSRQNEQFFGPGTRLTVL.

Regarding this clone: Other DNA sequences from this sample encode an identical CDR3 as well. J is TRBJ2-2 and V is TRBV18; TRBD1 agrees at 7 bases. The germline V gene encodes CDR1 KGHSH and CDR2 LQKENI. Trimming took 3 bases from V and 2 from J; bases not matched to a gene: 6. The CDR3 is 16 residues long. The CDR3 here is CASSPLGQANTGELFF. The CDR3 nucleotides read TGTGCCAGCTCACCCCTTGGACAGGCAAACACCGGGGAGCTGTTTTTT.

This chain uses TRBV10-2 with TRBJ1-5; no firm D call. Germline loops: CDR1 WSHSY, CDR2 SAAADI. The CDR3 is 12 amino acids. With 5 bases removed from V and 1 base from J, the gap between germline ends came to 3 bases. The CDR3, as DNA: TGCGCCAGCAGTCAGAGCAATCAGCCCCAGCATTTT. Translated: CASSQSNQPQHF.

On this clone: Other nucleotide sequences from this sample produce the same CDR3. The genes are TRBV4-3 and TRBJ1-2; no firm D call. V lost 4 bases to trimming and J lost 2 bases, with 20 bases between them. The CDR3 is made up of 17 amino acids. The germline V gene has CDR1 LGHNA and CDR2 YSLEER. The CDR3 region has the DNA TGCGCCAGCAGCCCTCAGAGGCGACTCTCGATGAACTATGGCTACACCTTC. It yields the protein CASSPQRRLSMNYGYTF.

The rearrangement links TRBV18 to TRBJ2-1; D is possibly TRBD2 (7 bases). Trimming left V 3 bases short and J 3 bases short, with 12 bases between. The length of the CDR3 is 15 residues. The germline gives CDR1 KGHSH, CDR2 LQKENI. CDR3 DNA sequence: TGTGCCAGCTCACCGGGGGGGGGCAGCTACAATGAGCAGTTCTTC. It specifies CASSPGGGSYNEQFF. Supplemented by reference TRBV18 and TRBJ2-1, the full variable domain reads NAGVMQNPRHLVRRRGQEARLRCSPMKGHSHVYWYRQLPEEGLKFMVYLQKENIIDESGMPKERFSAEFPKEGPSILRIQQVVRGDSAAYFCASSPGGGSYNEQFFGPGTRLTVL.